This T cell receptor (beta chain) appears in the sequencing data of a study of T cells in localized non-small cell lung cancer. TCRdb's copy holds only in-frame clones and misses some; the assay was immunoSEQ multiplex PCR. Counted here are roughly 30,000 clones, 91% occurring once; the ten biggest clones make up 28%. Overall study results and limits: Turning up in adjacent lung were a median approximately 58 of the top 100 tumor clones. Measurement of T cell clonality placed uninvolved adjacent lung highest, above the level in tumor. A single tumor region was sequenced, leaving heterogeneity possible.

Comment on this clone: Its specificity is unknown.

Germline V gene data show CDR1 as SQVTM and CDR2 as ANQGSEA. Trimming pared 4 bases from V and 2 bases from J, leaving 11 bases between. The CDR3 consists of 14 residues. The chain links TRBV29-1 to TRBJ2-2, with D possibly called TRBD1 or TRBD2 (5 bases each). Material: peripheral blood, obtained before any cancer treatment. The source is a female donor aged 60 or older with stage I lung adenocarcinoma. DNA for the CDR3: TGCAGCGTTGGTCCGGGACGTAACACCGGGGAGCTGTTTTTT. This gives the protein CSVGPGRNTGELFF.